The 3 T cell receptor beta chains reported below all come from one sample, sequenced in a study of blood T cell repertoires in COVID-19. The data were produced by immunoSEQ multiplex PCR, yet TCRdb's version contains in-frame clones alone and is incomplete. This sample has 250,000 to 350,000 clones; around 86% occur once, and the top ten carry roughly 1.9%. The source material was peripheral blood. The receptors shown here come from a woman in her 30s who had recovered from COVID-19.

This chain joins TRBV24-1 and TRBJ1-5; D remains ambiguous. CDR1 KGHDR and CDR2 SFDVKD come from the germline V gene. V lost 4 bases and J lost 4, with 13 bases in between. This CDR3 comprises 15 residues. Written as DNA, the CDR3 is TGTGCCACCAGTGAGGGAGGTAGCGGAAATCAGCCCCAGCATTTT. It translates to CATSEGGSGNQPQHF.

A few counts support this clone. The rearrangement joins TRBV5-8 to TRBJ1-6; 7 positions agree with TRBD1. Germline V CDR1 and CDR2: SGHTS, YDEGEE. The CDR3 is 14 amino acids. V dropped 4 bases and J dropped 14; count of bases not matched to a gene: 12. The CDR3 is CASSPRDSAMSLHF. CDR3 nucleotides: TGTGCCAGCAGCCCCCGGGACAGCGCCATGTCCCTCCACTTT.

The V call is TRBV28, the J call TRBJ2-7; 10 bases are a match to TRBD1. There are 13 residues in the CDR3. From germline, CDR1 is MDHEN and CDR2 SYDVKM. The CDR3 bases are TGTGCTACTAGACAGGGGGCAGGCTACGAGCAGTACTTC. Translation gives CATRQGAGYEQYF.